This note documents a single TCR beta chain sequence. Per the original data handling: How many nucleated cells were present was estimated from reference gene primer amplification. Clones were read by immunoSEQ multiplex PCR, and TCRdb kept only the in-frame ones, dropping some. The V and J calls and clone size were taken over from that table, and D and trimming were inferred from the DNA. The sample includes 200,000 or so clones, 60% to 85% of them seen just once. Germline lookup yields CDR1 SQVTM and CDR2 ANQGSEA. Losses at the gene ends were 4 bases for V and 0 bases for J; bases not matched to a gene: 4. This CDR3 comprises 14 residues. These data belong to a study of blood T cell repertoires in COVID-19. About the research overall: Italy, Spain and the United States were the sources of the convalescent and acute COVID-19 samples. Sample material is recorded as cDNA or gDNA derived from T cells, B-cell-depleted T cells, or PBMCs.

The chain is built from TRBV29-1 and TRBJ1-2; 8 positions agree with TRBD1. The specimen sequenced was peripheral blood. This receptor was obtained from a man between 60 and 70 years old with active or convalescent COVID-19. The CDR3: CSVAGGVANYGYTF. The CDR3 DNA sequence: TGCAGCGTTGCAGGGGGCGTTGCTAACTATGGCTACACCTTC.